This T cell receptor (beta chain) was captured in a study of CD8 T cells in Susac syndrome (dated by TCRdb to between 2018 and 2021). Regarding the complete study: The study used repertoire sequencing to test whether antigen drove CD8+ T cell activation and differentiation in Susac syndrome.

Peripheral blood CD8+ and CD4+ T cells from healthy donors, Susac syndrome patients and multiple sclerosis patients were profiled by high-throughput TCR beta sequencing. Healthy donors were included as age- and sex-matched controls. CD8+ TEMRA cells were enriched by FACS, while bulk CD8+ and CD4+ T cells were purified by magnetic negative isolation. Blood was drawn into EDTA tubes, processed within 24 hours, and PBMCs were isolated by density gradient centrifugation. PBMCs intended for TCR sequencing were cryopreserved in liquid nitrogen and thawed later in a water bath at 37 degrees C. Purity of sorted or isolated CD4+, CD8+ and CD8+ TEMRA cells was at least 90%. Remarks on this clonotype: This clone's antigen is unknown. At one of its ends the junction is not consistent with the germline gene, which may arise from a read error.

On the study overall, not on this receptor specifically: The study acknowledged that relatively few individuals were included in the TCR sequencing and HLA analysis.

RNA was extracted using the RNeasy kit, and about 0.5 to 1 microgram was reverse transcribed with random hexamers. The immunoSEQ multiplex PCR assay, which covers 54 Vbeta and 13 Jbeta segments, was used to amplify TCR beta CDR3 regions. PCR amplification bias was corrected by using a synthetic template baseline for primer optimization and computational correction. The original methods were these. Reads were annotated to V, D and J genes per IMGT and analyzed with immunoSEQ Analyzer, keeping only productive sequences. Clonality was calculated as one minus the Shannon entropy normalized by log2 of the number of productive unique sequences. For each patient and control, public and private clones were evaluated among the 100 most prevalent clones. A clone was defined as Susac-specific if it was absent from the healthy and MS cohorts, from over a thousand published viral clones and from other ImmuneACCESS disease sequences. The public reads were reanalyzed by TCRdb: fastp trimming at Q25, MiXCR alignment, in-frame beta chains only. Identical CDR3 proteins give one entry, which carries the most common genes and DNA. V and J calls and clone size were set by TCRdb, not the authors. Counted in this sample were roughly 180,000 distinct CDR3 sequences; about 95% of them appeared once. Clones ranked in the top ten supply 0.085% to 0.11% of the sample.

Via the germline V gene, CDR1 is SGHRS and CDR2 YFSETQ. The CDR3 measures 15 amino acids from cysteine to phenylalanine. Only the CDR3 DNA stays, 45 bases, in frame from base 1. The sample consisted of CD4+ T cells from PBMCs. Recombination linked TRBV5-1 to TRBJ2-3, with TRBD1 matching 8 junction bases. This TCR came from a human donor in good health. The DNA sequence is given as TGTGCCAGCAGCTCCGGACAGGGATCCACAGATACGCAGTATTTT. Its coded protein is CASSSGQGSTDTQYF.